The clone carrying this TCR beta chain turned up a few times. Antigen specificity is unknown. A second PCR of 7 to 11 cycles used a sample-barcoded 5' primer and a J-beta primer mix. The template-switch adaptor was a 5' adaptor with 12 random nucleotides. It tagged each cDNA molecule. TCRdb re-called the 5' RACE reads with MiXCR, one entry per CDR3 protein. The sample lists over 1,500,000 distinct CDR3 sequences, 35% to 50% occurring once. These data originate in a study of blood T cells in healthy people across ages. General study results and limits: Fewer expanded clones and more diversity marked long-lived versus aged donors. Researchers judged that diversity estimates from one million T cells fell short of true values.

There are 17 residues in the CDR3. V was shortened by 4 bases and J by 3 bases, with 22 bases between the two germline ends. CDR1 is SGDLS and CDR2 is YYNGEE in the germline V gene. The sample taken for sequencing was blood. The TCR comes from a human donor in good health. The V call is TRBV9, the J call TRBJ1-2; D perhaps matches TRBD1 (6 bases). In nucleotides, the CDR3 is TGTGCCAGCAGCTCCCAGAAGGAGAGGGGGTCCGACTATGGCTACACCTTC. Its protein is CASSSQKERGSDYGYTF.